This TCR beta chain was recorded in a study of CD8+ T cells in alopecia areata. On the study more broadly: Treatment of the treated patients consisted of oral tofacitinib, 5 to 10 mg twice daily.

Germline values: CDR1 SSHAT, CDR2 FNYEAQ (reference sequence). The CDR3 extends over 14 amino acids. This clone was counted once. Its antigen is as yet unknown. An end of the junction differs from the germline gene, which may be a read error. Study-wide findings and caveats: Higher clonality than in normal scalp was seen in lesional scalp, especially alopecia totalis/universalis.

Specimens obtained from alopecia areata patients comprised lesional scalp punch biopsies and peripheral blood. PBMCs yielded sorted CD4+ and CD8+ T cells. cDNA serving as the sequencing template came from extracted, reverse transcribed RNA. Method: immunoSEQ multiplex PCR; TCRdb's copy keeps in-frame clones and lacks some. The sample has some 99,000 clones, 40% to 45% seen once. The J gene is TRBJ2-5, the V gene TRBV7-7; possibly TRBD2 for D (7 bases). Sequencing input: CD4+ T cells sorted from blood. This TCR derives from a human donor with alopecia areata. Here the CDR3 reads CASSLSGGEETQYF. The CDR3 region has the DNA TGTGCTAGCAGCTTATCGGGGGGCGAAGAGACCCAGTACTTC. Together with reference TRBV7-7 and TRBJ2-5, the CDR3 gives the full variable domain: GAGVSQSPRYKVTKRGQDVTLRCDPISSHATLYWYQQALGQGPEFLTYFNYEAQPDKSGLPSDRFSAERPEGSISTLTIQRTEQRDSAMYRCASSLSGGEETQYFGPGTRLLVL.